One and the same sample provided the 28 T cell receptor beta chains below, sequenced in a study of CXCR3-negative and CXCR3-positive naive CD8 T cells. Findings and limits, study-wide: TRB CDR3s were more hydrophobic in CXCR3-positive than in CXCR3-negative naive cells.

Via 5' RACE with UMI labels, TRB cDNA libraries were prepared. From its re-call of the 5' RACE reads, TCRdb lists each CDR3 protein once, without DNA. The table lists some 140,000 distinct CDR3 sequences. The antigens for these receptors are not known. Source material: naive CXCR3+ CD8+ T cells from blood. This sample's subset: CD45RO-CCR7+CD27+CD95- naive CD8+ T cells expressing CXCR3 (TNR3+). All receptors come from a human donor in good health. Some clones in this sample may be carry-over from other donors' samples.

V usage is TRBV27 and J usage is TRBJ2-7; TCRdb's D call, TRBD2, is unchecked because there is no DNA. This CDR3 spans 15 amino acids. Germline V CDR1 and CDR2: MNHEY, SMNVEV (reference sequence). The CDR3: CASSSLHGGTYEQYF.

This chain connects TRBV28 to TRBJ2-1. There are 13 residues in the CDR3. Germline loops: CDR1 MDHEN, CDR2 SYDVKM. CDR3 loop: CASSPVSYNEQFF.

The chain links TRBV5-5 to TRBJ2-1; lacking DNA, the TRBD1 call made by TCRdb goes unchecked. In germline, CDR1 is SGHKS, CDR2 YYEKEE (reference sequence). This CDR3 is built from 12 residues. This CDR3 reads CASSLSRGEQFF.

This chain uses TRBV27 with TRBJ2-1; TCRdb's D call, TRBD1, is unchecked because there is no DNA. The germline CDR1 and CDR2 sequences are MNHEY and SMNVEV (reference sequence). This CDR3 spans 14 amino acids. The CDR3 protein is CASWGFDRGNEQFF.

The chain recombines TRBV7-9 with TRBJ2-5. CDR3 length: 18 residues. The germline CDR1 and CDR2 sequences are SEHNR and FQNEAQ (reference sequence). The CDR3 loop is CASSLAVGLPGAQETQYF.

CDR3: CASSDAGDSGNIQYF. The chain combines TRBV7-9 with TRBJ2-4; TCRdb lists TRBD2, though no DNA is available to test this call. Germline V gene sequence: CDR1 SEHNR, CDR2 FQNEAQ (reference sequence). The CDR3 has 15 amino acids.

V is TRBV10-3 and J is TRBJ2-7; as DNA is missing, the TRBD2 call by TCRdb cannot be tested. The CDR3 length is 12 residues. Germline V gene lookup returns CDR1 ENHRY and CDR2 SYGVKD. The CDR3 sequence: CASQRENNEQYF.

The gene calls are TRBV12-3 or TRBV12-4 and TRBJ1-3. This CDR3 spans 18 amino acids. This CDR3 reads CASSLGDTAYFSGNTIYF.

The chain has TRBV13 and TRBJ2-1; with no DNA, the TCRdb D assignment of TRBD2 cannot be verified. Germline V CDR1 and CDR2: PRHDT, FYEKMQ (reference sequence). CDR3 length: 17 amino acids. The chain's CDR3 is CASSLGFLAGPYNEQFF.

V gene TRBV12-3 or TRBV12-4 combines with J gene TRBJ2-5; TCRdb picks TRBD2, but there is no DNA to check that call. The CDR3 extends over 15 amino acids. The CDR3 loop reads CASSLGIGLRETQYF.

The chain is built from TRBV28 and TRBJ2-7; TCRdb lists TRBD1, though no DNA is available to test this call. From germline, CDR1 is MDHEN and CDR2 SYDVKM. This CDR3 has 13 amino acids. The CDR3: CALRGTGAYEQYF.

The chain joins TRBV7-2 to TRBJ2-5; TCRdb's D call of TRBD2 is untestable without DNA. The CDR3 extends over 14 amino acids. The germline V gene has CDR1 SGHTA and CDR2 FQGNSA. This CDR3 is CASSPTSGGGTQYF.

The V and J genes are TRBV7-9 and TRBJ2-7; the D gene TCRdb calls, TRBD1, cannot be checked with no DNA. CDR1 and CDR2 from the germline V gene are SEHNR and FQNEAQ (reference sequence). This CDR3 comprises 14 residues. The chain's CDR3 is CASSSGTDSYEQYF.

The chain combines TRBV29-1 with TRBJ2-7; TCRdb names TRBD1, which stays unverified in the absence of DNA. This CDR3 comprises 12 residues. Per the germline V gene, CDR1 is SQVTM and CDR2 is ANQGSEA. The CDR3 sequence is CSVEFRAQEQYF.

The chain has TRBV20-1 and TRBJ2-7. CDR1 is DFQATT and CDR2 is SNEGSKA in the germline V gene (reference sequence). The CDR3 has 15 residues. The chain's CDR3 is CSARVSSGDPYEQYF.

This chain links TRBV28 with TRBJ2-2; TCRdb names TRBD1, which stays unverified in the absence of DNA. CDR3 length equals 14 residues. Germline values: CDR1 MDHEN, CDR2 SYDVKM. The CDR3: CASSRDRGPGELFF.

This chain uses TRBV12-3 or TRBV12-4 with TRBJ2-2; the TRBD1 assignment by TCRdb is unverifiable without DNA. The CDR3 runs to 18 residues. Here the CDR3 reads CASSPPLILDFNTGELFF.

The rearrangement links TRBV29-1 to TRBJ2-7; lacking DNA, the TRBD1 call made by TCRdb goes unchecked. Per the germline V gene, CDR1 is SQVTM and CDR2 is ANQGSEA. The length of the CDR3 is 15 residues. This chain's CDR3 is CSVEVELGPPYEQYF.

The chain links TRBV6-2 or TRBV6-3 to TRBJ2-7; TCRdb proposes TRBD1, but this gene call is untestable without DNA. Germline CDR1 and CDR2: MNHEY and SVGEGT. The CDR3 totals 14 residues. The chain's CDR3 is CASSYRTGHYEQYF.

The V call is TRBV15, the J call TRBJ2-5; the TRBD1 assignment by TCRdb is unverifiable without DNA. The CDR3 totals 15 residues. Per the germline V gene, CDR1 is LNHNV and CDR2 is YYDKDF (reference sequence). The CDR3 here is CATSEDRAAQETQYF.

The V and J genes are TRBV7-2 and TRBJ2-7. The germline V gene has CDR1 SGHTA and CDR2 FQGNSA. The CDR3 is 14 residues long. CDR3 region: CASSFSGPTYEQYF.

CDR3 amino acids: CASSLEGSRVGELFF. The chain uses TRBV12-3 or TRBV12-4 and TRBJ2-2; with no DNA, the TCRdb D assignment of TRBD2 cannot be verified. The CDR3 length is 15 residues.

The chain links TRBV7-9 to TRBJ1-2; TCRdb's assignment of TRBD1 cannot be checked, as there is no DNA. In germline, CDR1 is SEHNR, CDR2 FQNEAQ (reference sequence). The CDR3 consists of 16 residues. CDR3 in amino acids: CASSSFEDRSFYGYTF.

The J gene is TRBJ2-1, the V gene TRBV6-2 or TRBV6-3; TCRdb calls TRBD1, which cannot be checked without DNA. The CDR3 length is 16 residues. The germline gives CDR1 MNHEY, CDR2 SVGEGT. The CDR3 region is CASSYYGQGGTNEQFF.

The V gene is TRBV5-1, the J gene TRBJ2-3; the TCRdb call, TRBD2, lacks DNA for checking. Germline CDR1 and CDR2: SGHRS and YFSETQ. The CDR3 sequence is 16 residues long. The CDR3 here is CASSLYYGAPTDTQYF.

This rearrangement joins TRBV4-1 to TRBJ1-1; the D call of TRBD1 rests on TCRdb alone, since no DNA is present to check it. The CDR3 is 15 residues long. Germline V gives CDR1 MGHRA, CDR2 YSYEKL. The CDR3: CASSQLQGAYTEAFF.

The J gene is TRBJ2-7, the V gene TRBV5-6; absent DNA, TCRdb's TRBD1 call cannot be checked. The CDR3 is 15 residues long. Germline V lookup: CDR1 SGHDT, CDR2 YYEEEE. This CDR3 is CASSPIDRATYEQYF.

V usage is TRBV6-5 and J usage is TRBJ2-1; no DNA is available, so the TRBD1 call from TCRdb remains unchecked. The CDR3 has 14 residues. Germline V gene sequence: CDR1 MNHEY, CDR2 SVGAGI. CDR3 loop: CASSPEQGLHEQFF.